These 28 T cell receptor beta chains originate from one sample sequenced in a study of blood T cells in healthy people across ages. Then a second PCR, running about 6 to 11 cycles, was carried out with a sample-barcoded 5' primer and a J-beta primer mix. TCRdb redid the calling of the 5' RACE reads with MiXCR, one entry per CDR3 protein. The data contain roughly 1.9 million distinct CDR3 sequences, roughly 43% of them singletons. Sequenced material: blood. Receptor source: a human donor in good health.

This clonotype showed up just once. The chain is built from TRBV4-2 and TRBJ2-2; TRBD1 is a possible D gene (6 bases). The germline gives CDR1 LGHNA, CDR2 YNFKEQ. V lost 4 bases and J lost 5, with 17 bases in between. There are 16 residues in the CDR3. CDR3 protein: CASSPQGHSGTGELFF. CDR3 nucleotides: TGTGCCAGCAGCCCACAGGGACACTCGGGGACCGGGGAGCTGTTTTTT.

This chain uses TRBV20-1 with TRBJ1-2; TRBD1 matches 7 bases. CDR3 length equals 12 residues. Trimming took 6 bases from V and 8 from J; bases not matched to a gene: 9. Germline V gives CDR1 DFQATT, CDR2 SNEGSKA (reference sequence). The CDR3 is CSATGARGGYTF. The CDR3 DNA is TGCAGTGCCACAGGGGCCCGGGGGGGCTACACCTTC.

This clonotype was observed a few times. The chain is built from TRBV7-2 and TRBJ1-2; maybe TRBD1 (6 bases). The CDR3 length is 14 residues. CDR1 is SGHTA, CDR2 FQGNSA, per germline. Trimming took 5 bases from V and 5 from J, leaving 15 bases between them. The CDR3 region is CASSPGGGQYGYTF. The CDR3 bases are TGTGCCAGCAGCCCGGGGGGCGGACAGTATGGCTACACCTTC.

The chain is built from TRBV20-1 and TRBJ2-3; D not resolved. Trimming shortened V by 2 bases and J by 6 bases, and 9 bases separated the two germline ends. Looked up from germline, CDR1 is DFQATT and CDR2 is SNEGSKA (reference sequence). The CDR3 has 12 residues. The CDR3 is CSARPTTDTQYF. Here the CDR3 DNA reads TGCAGTGCTAGACCAACTACCGATACGCAGTATTTT.

This clonotype was seen more than once but under ten times. One junction end does not reproduce the germline sequence, and a read error may be involved. This chain links TRBV9 with TRBJ1-4; 10 bases agree with TRBD1. CDR1 SGDLS and CDR2 YYNGEE come from the germline V gene. This CDR3 is 14 amino acids long. This CDR3 reads CAGSDGTGAEKLFF. The CDR3 region has the DNA TGTGCCGGCAGCGACGGGACAGGGGCTGAAAAACTGTTTTTT.

The V call is TRBV5-1, the J call TRBJ2-1, with D possibly TRBD2 on 6 matching bases. Germline-derived CDR1 and CDR2 are SGHRS and YFSETQ. This CDR3 region has 16 residues. The V gene lost 4 bases and the J gene lost 8 bases, with 22 bases spanning the gap. The CDR3 nucleotides read TGCGCCAGCAGCCCGGGACTCGCTGCGGGTCTGGATGAGCAGTTCTTC. This encodes CASSPGLAAGLDEQFF.

The chain carries TRBV24-1 and TRBJ2-1, with D maybe TRBD2 (5 bases). The CDR3 covers 15 residues. V dropped 5 bases and J dropped 0 bases, with 10 bases sitting between them. Germline V gene lookup returns CDR1 KGHDR and CDR2 SFDVKD. The CDR3 sequence: CATSVIRDSYNEQFF. Written as DNA, the CDR3 is TGTGCCACCAGTGTCATCCGGGACTCCTACAATGAGCAGTTCTTC.

The CDR3 reads CASSSRISNTQYF. In nucleotides, the CDR3 is TGTGCCAGCAGTTCCCGAATAAGCAATACGCAGTATTTT. The chain combines TRBV7-2 with TRBJ2-3; D remains unclear. The CDR3 contains 13 residues. With 6 bases removed from V and 7 bases from J, the gap between germline ends came to 14 bases. Germline assignment: CDR1 SGHTA and CDR2 FQGNSA. The whole variable domain, remainder taken from reference TRBV7-2 and TRBJ2-3, is GAGVSQSPSNKVTEKGKDVELRCDPISGHTALYWYRQSLGQGLEFLIYFQGNSAPDKSGLPSDRFSAERTGGSVSTLTIQRTQQEDSAVYLCASSSRISNTQYFGPGTRLTVL.

This chain uses TRBV20-1 with TRBJ2-1, with TRBD2 matching over 7 bases. V was pared by 0 bases and J by 4 bases, with 15 bases of the junction left unmatched. The CDR3 spans 18 residues. Germline assignment: CDR1 DFQATT and CDR2 SNEGSKA (reference sequence). CDR3 DNA sequence: TGCAGTGCTAGAGATTCGGTGATTCTAGCGGTGCCTTACAATGAGCAGTTCTTC. Protein product: CSARDSVILAVPYNEQFF.

The sample holds a few counts of this clonotype. This chain uses TRBV7-2 with TRBJ2-1; 12 positions agree with TRBD2. Germline V gene data show CDR1 as SGHTA and CDR2 as FQGNSA. The CDR3 consists of 17 residues. J was trimmed by 9 bases and V by 0 bases; bases with no gene match: 9. The CDR3 loop is CASSLALAGGHVREQFF. CDR3 DNA sequence: TGTGCCAGCAGCTTAGCGCTAGCGGGGGGGCATGTTCGTGAGCAGTTCTTC.

This clonotype showed up just a few times. The rearrangement links TRBV18 to TRBJ2-1, with 10 bases lining up with TRBD1. This CDR3 spans 15 amino acids. CDR1 is KGHSH, CDR2 LQKENI, per germline. The V segment lost 3 bases and the J segment 6 bases; nucleotides outside the gene matches: 5. This CDR3 reads CASSPRDRGPNEQFF. The CDR3 bases are TGTGCCAGCTCACCGCGGGACAGGGGCCCCAATGAGCAGTTCTTC.

The chain recombines TRBV11-2 with TRBJ1-1; 10 positions agree with TRBD1. Trimming cost V 4 bases and J 5 bases; bases outside gene matches: 13. The CDR3 has 17 residues. Germline V gene sequence: CDR1 SGHAT, CDR2 FQNNGV. The CDR3 coding sequence is TGTGCCAGCAGCTCTGGATCCGGGACAGGGGTCTGGACTGAAGCTTTCTTT. The encoded protein is CASSSGSGTGVWTEAFF.

This clonotype was observed many times. The chain uses TRBV20-1 and TRBJ2-5; the D gene is possibly TRBD2 (5 bases). V was trimmed by 0 bases and J by 2 bases, leaving 10 bases between them. Germline V gives CDR1 DFQATT, CDR2 SNEGSKA (reference sequence). The CDR3 extends over 14 amino acids. CDR3 sequence: CSARDRTGQETQYF. The CDR3 coding sequence is TGCAGTGCTAGAGACCGGACGGGGCAAGAGACCCAGTACTTC.

This clonotype was seen ten or more times. The rearrangement joins TRBV7-2 to TRBJ2-5, with D tentatively TRBD2 (7 bases). The CDR3 is 13 residues long. Trimming pared 8 bases from V and 2 bases from J, leaving 12 bases between. Looked up from germline, CDR1 is SGHTA and CDR2 is FQGNSA. CDR3 sequence (DNA): TGTGCCAGCTCCCGGGGGGCTCAAGAGACCCAGTACTTC. Protein product: CASSRGAQETQYF.

This chain connects TRBV6-2 or TRBV6-3 to TRBJ2-4; D gene unclear. This CDR3 contains 13 residues. Per the germline V gene, CDR1 is MNHEY and CDR2 is SVGEGT. Trimming stripped 2 bases from V and 13 bases from J, with 15 bases between. CDR3 region: CASSYGVLSEQYF. CDR3 coding DNA: TGTGCCAGCAGTTACGGGGTATTGAGTGAGCAGTACTTC.

This clonotype has just a few counts. CDR3 coding DNA: TGTGCCAGCAGTCTAAATCCGGGACAGGGGGCCTATGGCTACACCTTC. It specifies CASSLNPGQGAYGYTF. The rearrangement uses TRBV28 and TRBJ1-2, with TRBD1 matching over 12 bases. This CDR3 comprises 16 residues. With V trimmed by 5 bases and J by 4 bases, 8 bases remained unmatched. The germline CDR1 and CDR2 sequences are MDHEN and SYDVKM.

V usage is TRBV20-1 and J usage is TRBJ1-2; a possible D gene is TRBD1 (5 bases). The V and J ends lost 3 bases and 8 bases respectively, with 10 bases between them. The CDR3 totals 11 residues. Germline values: CDR1 DFQATT, CDR2 SNEGSKA (reference sequence). The CDR3 DNA reads as TGCAGTGCTAGGGCAGGGAGAGGCTACACCTTC. Translating gives CSARAGRGYTF.

This clonotype was picked up one time. One end of the junction is discordant with germline, which a read error may explain. The chain combines TRBV7-2 with TRBJ2-1; 9 positions match TRBD2. Germline assignment: CDR1 SGHTA and CDR2 FQGNSA. The CDR3 consists of 16 residues. CDR3 protein: CASSLASGGTYNERFF. CDR3 in DNA: TGTGCCAGCAGCTTAGCTAGCGGGGGAACGTACAATGAGCGGTTCTTC.

With regard to this clonotype: A junction boundary mismatches the germline segment, possibly from a read error. This chain connects TRBV7-2 to TRBJ1-4; D not resolved. The CDR3 contains 14 residues. The germline gives CDR1 SGHTA, CDR2 FQGNSA. The CDR3 DNA follows: TGTGCCAGCAGCCTTCAAGGCTTTAATGAAAAATTGTTTTTT. Translation gives CASSLQGFNEKLFF.

As to this clonotype: Sequence at one end of the junction differs from germline and may be a read error. Here the CDR3 reads CASRTITSGANVRTF. As DNA, the CDR3 is TGTGCCAGCAGAACAATAACCTCTGGGGCCAACGTCCGGACTTTC. V is TRBV6-5 and J is TRBJ2-6, with D possibly TRBD1 on 5 matching bases. Germline CDR1 is MNHEY and CDR2 is SVGAGI. The CDR3 has 15 amino acids.

Only a few counts were recorded for this clonotype. The chain carries TRBV6-2 or TRBV6-3 and TRBJ1-2; D remains unclear. This CDR3 is 12 amino acids long. Germline CDR1 MNHEY, CDR2 SVGEGT. V lost 8 bases, J lost 0 bases, and 7 bases lay in between. The CDR3 region has the DNA TGTGCCAGCCTGGGTGCTAACTATGGCTACACCTTC. It translates to CASLGANYGYTF.

V usage is TRBV7-2 and J usage is TRBJ2-7; maybe TRBD1 (6 bases). This CDR3 contains 17 residues. Trimming removed 1 base at V and 2 bases at J, with 18 bases between. CDR1 and CDR2 from the germline V gene are SGHTA and FQGNSA. CDR3 in DNA: TGTGCCAGCAGCTTAGGGTCGGCGACAGGATCTCCCTACGAGCAGTACTTC. As protein: CASSLGSATGSPYEQYF.

The chain joins TRBV7-9 to TRBJ2-1; 13 bases line up with TRBD2. Germline lookup yields CDR1 SEHNR and CDR2 FQNEAQ (reference sequence). The V and J ends lost 5 bases and 10 bases, in that order; junction bases with no gene match: 5. This CDR3 spans 14 amino acids. DNA of the CDR3: TGTGCCAGCAGCCCGGGACTAGCGGGGTCCGAGCAGTTCTTC. Protein: CASSPGLAGSEQFF.

This clonotype was counted only a few times. The rearrangement uses TRBV6-1 and TRBJ1-2, with TRBD1 as a possible D gene (6 bases). V lost 7 bases to trimming and J lost 3 bases, with 18 bases between them. The CDR3 is 15 amino acids. The germline CDR1 and CDR2 sequences are MNHNS and SASEGT. CDR3 sequence reads: CASTLESGADYGYTF. The CDR3 DNA reads as TGTGCCAGCACCCTCGAATCAGGGGCGGACTATGGCTACACCTTC.

The chain couples TRBV3-1 to TRBJ2-1, with unresolved D. This CDR3 contains 13 residues. The V gene's germline CDR1 is LGHDT and CDR2 YNNKEL (reference sequence). V lost 4 bases and J 10 bases, leaving 14 bases between the germline ends. The CDR3 DNA follows: TGTGCCAGCAGCCCTCCTTTTGTGGTCGAGCAGTTCTTC. Translation: CASSPPFVVEQFF.

The V call is TRBV6-2 or TRBV6-3, the J call TRBJ2-1; possibly TRBD2 for D (6 bases). Germline loops: CDR1 MNHEY, CDR2 SVGEGT. This CDR3 contains 14 residues. V was pared by 5 bases and J by 10 bases, with 18 bases between. This chain's CDR3 is CASSPQPAAGEQFF. For the CDR3, the DNA is TGTGCCAGCAGTCCCCAACCTGCCGCGGGGGAGCAGTTCTTC.

The chain carries TRBV5-6 and TRBJ2-7; TRBD1 might be the D (6 bases). V dropped 6 bases and J dropped 4 bases, with 17 bases sitting between them. Germline lookup yields CDR1 SGHDT and CDR2 YYEEEE. The CDR3 sequence is 14 residues long. This CDR3 reads CASNIQGILYEQYF. CDR3 DNA: TGTGCCAGCAACATACAGGGCATACTGTACGAGCAGTACTTC.

The rearrangement uses TRBV5-1 and TRBJ2-1, with 7 bases aligning to TRBD1. The V gene's germline CDR1 is SGHRS and CDR2 YFSETQ. With V trimmed by 4 bases and J by 8 bases, 12 bases remained unmatched. The CDR3 consists of 15 residues. This CDR3 is CASSQSLTGCDEQFF. As DNA, the CDR3 is TGCGCCAGCAGCCAGAGTCTGACAGGGTGCGATGAGCAGTTCTTC.